This T cell receptor (beta chain) was captured by sequencing in a study of OX40 agonist ivuxolimab in advanced cancers. Points from the study as a whole: Certain nonresponders additionally had low normalized T-cell clonal expansion.

Generated by immunoSEQ multiplex PCR, the TCRdb table keeps only in-frame clones and is missing some. The sample has around 80,000 clones, 85% to 90% seen once. A remark on this clone: Its target is not known.

J lost 9 bases, V lost 2 bases, and 2 bases had no gene match. This CDR3 has 12 amino acids. CDR1 SGHRS and CDR2 YFSETQ come from the germline V gene. The V and J genes are TRBV5-1 and TRBJ2-1; 7 bases fit TRBD1. The receptor was isolated from an adult with an advanced solid tumor such as melanoma, head and neck, liver or kidney cancer. The sample here was CD4+ or CD8+ T cells sorted from blood, taken in a trial of the OX40 agonist ivuxolimab. The CDR3: CASSFRGSEQFF. The CDR3 nucleotides are TGCGCCAGCAGCTTCAGGGGGAGTGAGCAGTTCTTC.